This TCR beta chain originates from a study of graft-versus-host responses after intestinal transplantation. This CDR3 is 15 amino acids long. The ends lost 6 bases at V and 8 bases at J; junction bases unmatched: 12. The germline gives CDR1 MNHEY, CDR2 SVGAGI. General study points: GvH clones surfaced in recipient marrow, some emerging earlier in ileum or blood.

The repertoire was sequenced with immunoSEQ multiplex PCR; TCRdb's copy has only in-frame clones and lacks some. Of under 75,000 clones detected, around 89% appear once; the ten largest clones hold around 4%. Worth noting for this clone: Antigen: not known.

The TCR originated in a human donor who was the organ donor for an intestinal transplant. The chain combines TRBV6-5 with TRBJ1-4, with 7 bases fitting TRBD1. Source: unstimulated CD8+ T cells sorted from spleen or lymph node cells, taken before transplant. CDR3 amino acids: CASRERRGLGEKLFF. The CDR3, as DNA: TGTGCCAGCAGGGAAAGAAGGGGGCTCGGAGAAAAACTGTTTTTT.